This entry concerns a single TCR beta chain. As yet, its antigen is unknown. It was with 60 Vbeta and 13 Jbeta primers that the PCR ran. Some clones are missing from TCRdb's copy, which holds only in-frame ones; the method was immunoSEQ multiplex PCR. In the table there are about 150,000 clones, about 71% of which are singletons. This entry comes from a study of cytomegalovirus exposure and HLA in healthy donors. General study points: Fewer N-insertions (relative to the 666-donor mean) were reportedly seen in an Asian-associated ancestry cluster in a later analysis. Cytomegalovirus association was assigned to about 180 TCR beta chains. In all likelihood, a cluster of highly shared sequence variants was a sequencing artifact.

This CDR3 comprises 13 residues. Germline V gene sequence: CDR1 SGHDT, CDR2 YYEEEE. Trimming stripped 0 bases from V and 5 bases from J, with 8 bases between. This clonotype was sampled from a woman in her sixties in good health and CMV-seropositive. The sample consisted of PBMCs. V and J are TRBV5-6 and TRBJ1-2; D gene ambiguous. CDR3 DNA sequence: TGTGCCAGCAGCTTGGGGACTCAGTATGGCTACACCTTC. The encoded protein is CASSLGTQYGYTF.